A single sample is the source of the 22 T cell receptor beta chains below, sequenced in a study of blood T cell repertoires in COVID-19. Method: immunoSEQ multiplex PCR; TCRdb's copy keeps in-frame clones and lacks some. The table has roughly 500,000 clones, 89% seen once; the top ten hold roughly 0.92%. The sequencing sample was made of peripheral blood. Every receptor here comes from a man aged 18 to 30 with COVID-19, enrolled during active disease.

This chain connects TRBV5-8 to TRBJ2-7; tentative D call: TRBD2 (5 bases). Germline CDR1 and CDR2: SGHTS and YDEGEE. This CDR3 is built from 16 residues. V was pared by 1 base and J by 0 bases, with 14 bases between. The chain's CDR3 is CASSLQGRVSSYEQYF. Here the CDR3 DNA reads TGTGCCAGCAGCTTGCAAGGGAGAGTTAGCTCCTACGAGCAGTACTTC.

This clone was seen a single time. This chain's CDR3 is CASSEMRILFF. The CDR3 nucleotides read TGTGCCAGCAGTGAAATGAGGATCCTGTTTTTT. The rearrangement uses TRBV6-1 and TRBJ1-4; D is undetermined. The CDR3 runs to 11 residues. CDR1 MNHNS and CDR2 SASEGT come from the germline V gene. The V gene lost 2 bases and the J gene lost 14 bases, with 9 bases spanning the gap.

The chain employs TRBV7-9 and TRBJ2-2; 9 nucleotides align to TRBD2. Germline CDR1 is SEHNR and CDR2 is FQNEAQ (reference sequence). Losses at the gene ends were 5 bases for V and 2 bases for J; bases not matched to a gene: 3. The CDR3 runs to 15 residues. CDR3 DNA: TGTGCCAGCAGCCGACTAGCGGATAACACCGGGGAGCTGTTTTTT. Its protein is CASSRLADNTGELFF.

The chain links TRBV7-8 to TRBJ2-7; 10 bases are shared with TRBD1. The J segment lost 4 bases and the V segment lost 6 bases, leaving 6 bases of the junction unmatched. The CDR3 covers 14 residues. The germline CDR1 and CDR2 sequences are SGHVS and FQNEAQ. In DNA, the CDR3 is TGTGCCAGCAGTGGGACAGGGGCGGGTTACGAGCAGTACTTC. This encodes CASSGTGAGYEQYF.

The chain combines TRBV19 with TRBJ2-1, with TRBD2 matching 11 bases. This CDR3 has 18 amino acids. Germline V lookup: CDR1 LNHDA, CDR2 SQIVND (reference sequence). After removal of 2 bases from V and 5 bases from J, the junction contained 11 bases not matched to a gene. The CDR3 is CASSIKGLGTSGNNEQFF. In nucleotides, the CDR3 is TGTGCCAGTAGTATAAAGGGGCTCGGGACTAGCGGCAACAATGAGCAGTTCTTC.

The chain links TRBV5-5 to TRBJ2-2; tentative D call: TRBD2 (6 bases). Germline V lookup: CDR1 SGHKS, CDR2 YYEKEE (reference sequence). The germline V and J ends were trimmed by 6 bases and 7 bases, with 13 bases remaining between them. The length of the CDR3 is 13 residues. The CDR3, as DNA: TGTGCCAGCACCCTAGGCGGGGTCGGGGAGCTGTTTTTT. This gives the protein CASTLGGVGELFF.

This clone was observed a handful of times. J is TRBJ2-7 and V is TRBV20-1, with unresolved D. The CDR3 runs 11 residues. V was clipped by 0 bases and J by 2 bases, with 2 bases between them. Per germline, CDR1 DFQATT and CDR2 SNEGSKA (reference sequence). This CDR3 reads CSARDTYEQYF. Here the CDR3 DNA reads TGCAGTGCTAGAGATACCTACGAGCAGTACTTC.

The chain joins TRBV6-5 to TRBJ2-3; no clear D gene. The V gene lost 6 bases and the J gene lost 6 bases, with 10 bases spanning the gap. This CDR3 spans 12 amino acids. Germline lookup yields CDR1 MNHEY and CDR2 SVGAGI. In nucleotides, the CDR3 is TGTGCCAGCAGGTTCTTAGTCGATACGCAGTATTTT. Protein sequence: CASRFLVDTQYF.

The J gene is TRBJ1-6, the V gene TRBV6-5, with 7 bases lining up with TRBD1. The CDR3 totals 14 residues. V gave up 6 bases and J gave up 4 bases; unmatched junction bases: 3. In germline, CDR1 is MNHEY, CDR2 SVGAGI. The CDR3 region is CASSPGQYNSPLHF. The CDR3 DNA reads as TGTGCCAGCAGCCCGGGACAGTATAATTCACCCCTCCACTTT.

The chain has TRBV2 and TRBJ2-5; 9 bases fit TRBD2. Trimming at V came to 1 base and at J to 5 bases, leaving 11 bases not matched to a gene. The CDR3 is made up of 17 amino acids. CDR1 SNHLY and CDR2 FYNNEI come from the germline V gene. CDR3 nucleotides: TGTGCCAGCAGTGAAGGCACTTTGGCGGGAGGGCCGGAGACCCAGTACTTC. It is translated as CASSEGTLAGGPETQYF.

This clone was detected once. The rearrangement uses TRBV3-1 (or the pseudogene TRBV3-2) and TRBJ1-1; possibly TRBD1 for D (6 bases). Trimming removed 4 bases at V and 8 bases at J, with 8 bases between. The CDR3 contains 11 residues. The germline CDR1 and CDR2 sequences are LGHDT and YNNKEL (reference sequence). In DNA form, the CDR3 reads TGTGCCAGCAGCCTGGACAGAGAAGCTTTCTTT. This gives the protein CASSLDREAFF.

V usage is TRBV7-2 and J usage is TRBJ2-5; TRBD2 matches at 10 bases. The V and J ends lost 3 bases and 7 bases, in that order; junction bases with no gene match: 17. The V gene's germline CDR1 is SGHTA and CDR2 FQGNSA. The CDR3 runs to 18 residues. DNA of the CDR3: TGTGCCAGCAGCTTTAGGGGCGTGGCTAGCGGGAGTCGAGGGACCCAGTACTTC. It translates to CASSFRGVASGSRGTQYF.

The chain employs TRBV9 and TRBJ2-5; 8 nucleotides agree with TRBD1. CDR1 is SGDLS and CDR2 is YYNGEE in the germline V gene. The CDR3 spans 15 residues. V trimming: 0 bases; J trimming: 5 bases; junction bases outside the gene matches: 6. This CDR3 is CASSVEGQGWETQYF. Here the CDR3 DNA reads TGTGCCAGCAGCGTAGAAGGACAGGGATGGGAGACCCAGTACTTC.

The genes are TRBV5-1 and TRBJ1-2; 7 bases map to TRBD1. The V gene end was trimmed by 4 bases and the J gene end by 4 bases; junction bases not matched to a gene: 13. The CDR3 loop spans 16 amino acids. Germline V gene sequence: CDR1 SGHRS, CDR2 YFSETQ. The DNA for the CDR3 is TGCGCCAGCAGCCTTCCGGTAGGGGGCGACGGCTATGGCTACACCTTC. Amino acid sequence: CASSLPVGGDGYGYTF.

The chain has TRBV27 and TRBJ2-5, with 12 nucleotides matching TRBD2. CDR1 and CDR2 from the germline V gene are MNHEY and SMNVEV (reference sequence). This CDR3 has 17 residues. Losses at the gene ends were 0 bases for V and 1 base for J; bases not matched to a gene: 3. The CDR3 bases are TGTGCCAGCAGTTTATCGCCGGGACTAGCGGGCCAAGAGACCCAGTACTTC. Residues: CASSLSPGLAGQETQYF.

This chain links TRBV29-1 with TRBJ2-1; 8 bases line up with TRBD2. The germline CDR1 and CDR2 sequences are SQVTM and ANQGSEA. The CDR3 runs to 13 residues. V lost 4 bases and J lost 9; bases outside the gene matches: 8. In DNA form, the CDR3 reads TGCAGCGTTGGAGCGGGAGTTTTTGGTGAGCAGTTCTTC. Protein sequence: CSVGAGVFGEQFF.

The chain has TRBV4-1 and TRBJ2-7; D perhaps matches TRBD2 (6 bases). The germline CDR1 and CDR2 sequences are MGHRA and YSYEKL. Trimming shortened V by 1 base and J by 3 bases, and 16 bases separated the two germline ends. The CDR3 has 16 amino acids. The DNA for the CDR3 is TGCGCCAGCAGCCAAGGTGCGAAGGGAGGATACTACGAGCAGTACTTC. This codes for CASSQGAKGGYYEQYF.

The genes are TRBV7-6 and TRBJ2-1; TRBD2 agrees at 7 bases. The junction had 6 bases not matched to a gene; V was cut back by 5 bases and J by 2 bases. The CDR3 is 15 amino acids. CDR1 is SGHVS, CDR2 FNYEAQ, per germline. DNA for the CDR3: TGTGCCAGCAGCCCTCAGGGAGGGGCCTACAATGAGCAGTTCTTC. Translated, it gives CASSPQGGAYNEQFF.

Only a few counts were recorded for this clone. This specimen includes other DNA sequences encoding the same CDR3. This chain joins TRBV27 and TRBJ1-5, with a tentative D call TRBD1 (5 bases). Germline CDR1 MNHEY, CDR2 SMNVEV (reference sequence). Trimming removed 2 bases at V and 3 bases at J, with 8 bases between. The CDR3 runs 14 residues. The CDR3 loop is CASSLQGVNQPQHF. The CDR3 nucleotides read TGTGCCAGCAGTTTACAAGGGGTCAATCAGCCCCAGCATTTT.

This clone has only one observation. The rearrangement uses TRBV30 and TRBJ1-1; TRBD1 is a possible D gene (5 bases). Germline values: CDR1 GTSNPN, CDR2 SVGIG (reference sequence). V gave up 4 bases and J gave up 4 bases, with 10 bases separating them. There are 12 residues in the CDR3. CDR3 in DNA: TGTGCCTGGACAAGAAGGGGCACTGAAGCTTTCTTT. It encodes CAWTRRGTEAFF.

The chain uses TRBV30 and TRBJ2-3; no reliable D call. Germline V gene sequence: CDR1 GTSNPN, CDR2 SVGIG (reference sequence). The V gene lost 0 bases and the J gene lost 2 bases, with 12 bases spanning the gap. The CDR3 contains 15 residues. DNA for the CDR3: TGTGCCTGGAGTGTAACCCACACCCCCACAGATACGCAGTATTTT. Protein product: CAWSVTHTPTDTQYF.

The chain couples TRBV5-1 to TRBJ2-1, with 8 bases identical to TRBD1. Trimming took 4 bases from V and 5 from J; bases not matched to a gene: 8. Looked up from germline, CDR1 is SGHRS and CDR2 is YFSETQ. The length of the CDR3 is 15 residues. CDR3 sequence: CASSGGQGAHNEQFF. The CDR3 nucleotides read TGCGCCAGCAGCGGAGGACAGGGAGCCCACAATGAGCAGTTCTTC. The variable domain in full, completed from reference TRBV5-1 and TRBJ2-1, reads KAGVTQTPRYLIKTRGQQVTLSCSPISGHRSVSWYQQTPGQGLQFLFEYFSETQRNKGNFPGRFSGRQFSNSRSEMNVSTLELGDSALYLCASSGGQGAHNEQFFGPGTRLTVL.